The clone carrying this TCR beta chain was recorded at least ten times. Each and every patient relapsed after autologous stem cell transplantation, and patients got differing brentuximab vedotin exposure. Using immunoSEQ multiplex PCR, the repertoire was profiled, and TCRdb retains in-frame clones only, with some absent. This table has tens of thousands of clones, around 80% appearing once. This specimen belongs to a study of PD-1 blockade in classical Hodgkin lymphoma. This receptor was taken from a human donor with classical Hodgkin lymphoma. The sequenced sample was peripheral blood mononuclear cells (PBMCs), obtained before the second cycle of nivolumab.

CDR3 sequence: CASSSRGTEKTYEQYF. The CDR3 DNA sequence: TGTGCCAGCAGCTCTAGGGGGACAGAGAAGACCTACGAGCAGTACTTC. The chain has TRBV7-7 and TRBJ2-7, with 7 bases matching TRBD1. The J segment lost 2 bases and the V segment lost 4 bases, leaving 11 bases of the junction unmatched. This CDR3 is built from 16 residues. Germline V lookup: CDR1 SSHAT, CDR2 FNYEAQ (reference sequence).